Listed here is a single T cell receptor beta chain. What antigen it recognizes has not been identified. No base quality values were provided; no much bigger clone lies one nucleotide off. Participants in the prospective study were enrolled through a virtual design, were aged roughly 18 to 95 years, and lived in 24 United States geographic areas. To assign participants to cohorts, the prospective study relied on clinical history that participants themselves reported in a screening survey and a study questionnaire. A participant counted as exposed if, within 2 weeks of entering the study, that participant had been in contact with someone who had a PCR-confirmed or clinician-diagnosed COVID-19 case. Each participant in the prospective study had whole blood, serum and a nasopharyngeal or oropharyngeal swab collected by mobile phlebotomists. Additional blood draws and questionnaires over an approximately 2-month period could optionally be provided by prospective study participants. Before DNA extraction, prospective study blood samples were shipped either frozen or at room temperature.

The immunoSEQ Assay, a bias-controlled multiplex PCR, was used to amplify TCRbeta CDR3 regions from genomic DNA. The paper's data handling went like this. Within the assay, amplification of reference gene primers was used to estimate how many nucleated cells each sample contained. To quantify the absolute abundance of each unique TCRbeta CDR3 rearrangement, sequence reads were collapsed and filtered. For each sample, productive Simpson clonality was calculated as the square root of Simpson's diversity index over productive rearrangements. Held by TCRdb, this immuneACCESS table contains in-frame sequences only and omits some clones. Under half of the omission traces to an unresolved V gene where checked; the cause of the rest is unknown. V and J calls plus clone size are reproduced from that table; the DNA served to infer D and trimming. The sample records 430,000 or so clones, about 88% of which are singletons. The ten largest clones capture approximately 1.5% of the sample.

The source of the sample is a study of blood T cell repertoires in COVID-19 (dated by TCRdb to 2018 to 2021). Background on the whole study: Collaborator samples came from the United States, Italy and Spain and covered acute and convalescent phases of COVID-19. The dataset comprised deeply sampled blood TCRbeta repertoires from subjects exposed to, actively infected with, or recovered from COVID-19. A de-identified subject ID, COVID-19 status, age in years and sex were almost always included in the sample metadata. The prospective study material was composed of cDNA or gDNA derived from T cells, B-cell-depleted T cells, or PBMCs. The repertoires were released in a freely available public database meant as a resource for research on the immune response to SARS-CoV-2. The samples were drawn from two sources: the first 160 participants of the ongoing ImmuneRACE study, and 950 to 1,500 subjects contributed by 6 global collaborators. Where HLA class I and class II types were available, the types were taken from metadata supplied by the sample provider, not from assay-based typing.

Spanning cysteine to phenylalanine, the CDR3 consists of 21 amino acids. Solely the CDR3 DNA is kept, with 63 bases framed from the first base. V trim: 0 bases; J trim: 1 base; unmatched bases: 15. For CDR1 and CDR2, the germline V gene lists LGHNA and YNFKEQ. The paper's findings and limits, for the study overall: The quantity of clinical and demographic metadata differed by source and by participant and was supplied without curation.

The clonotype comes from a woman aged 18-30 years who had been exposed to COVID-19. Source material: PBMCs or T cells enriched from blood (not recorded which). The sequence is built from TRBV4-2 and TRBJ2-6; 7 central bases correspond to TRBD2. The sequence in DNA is TGTGCCAGCAGCCAAGATTTGGGACGGGGTGCGGGGGAATCTGGGGCCAACGTCCTGACTTTC. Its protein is CASSQDLGRGAGESGANVLTF.